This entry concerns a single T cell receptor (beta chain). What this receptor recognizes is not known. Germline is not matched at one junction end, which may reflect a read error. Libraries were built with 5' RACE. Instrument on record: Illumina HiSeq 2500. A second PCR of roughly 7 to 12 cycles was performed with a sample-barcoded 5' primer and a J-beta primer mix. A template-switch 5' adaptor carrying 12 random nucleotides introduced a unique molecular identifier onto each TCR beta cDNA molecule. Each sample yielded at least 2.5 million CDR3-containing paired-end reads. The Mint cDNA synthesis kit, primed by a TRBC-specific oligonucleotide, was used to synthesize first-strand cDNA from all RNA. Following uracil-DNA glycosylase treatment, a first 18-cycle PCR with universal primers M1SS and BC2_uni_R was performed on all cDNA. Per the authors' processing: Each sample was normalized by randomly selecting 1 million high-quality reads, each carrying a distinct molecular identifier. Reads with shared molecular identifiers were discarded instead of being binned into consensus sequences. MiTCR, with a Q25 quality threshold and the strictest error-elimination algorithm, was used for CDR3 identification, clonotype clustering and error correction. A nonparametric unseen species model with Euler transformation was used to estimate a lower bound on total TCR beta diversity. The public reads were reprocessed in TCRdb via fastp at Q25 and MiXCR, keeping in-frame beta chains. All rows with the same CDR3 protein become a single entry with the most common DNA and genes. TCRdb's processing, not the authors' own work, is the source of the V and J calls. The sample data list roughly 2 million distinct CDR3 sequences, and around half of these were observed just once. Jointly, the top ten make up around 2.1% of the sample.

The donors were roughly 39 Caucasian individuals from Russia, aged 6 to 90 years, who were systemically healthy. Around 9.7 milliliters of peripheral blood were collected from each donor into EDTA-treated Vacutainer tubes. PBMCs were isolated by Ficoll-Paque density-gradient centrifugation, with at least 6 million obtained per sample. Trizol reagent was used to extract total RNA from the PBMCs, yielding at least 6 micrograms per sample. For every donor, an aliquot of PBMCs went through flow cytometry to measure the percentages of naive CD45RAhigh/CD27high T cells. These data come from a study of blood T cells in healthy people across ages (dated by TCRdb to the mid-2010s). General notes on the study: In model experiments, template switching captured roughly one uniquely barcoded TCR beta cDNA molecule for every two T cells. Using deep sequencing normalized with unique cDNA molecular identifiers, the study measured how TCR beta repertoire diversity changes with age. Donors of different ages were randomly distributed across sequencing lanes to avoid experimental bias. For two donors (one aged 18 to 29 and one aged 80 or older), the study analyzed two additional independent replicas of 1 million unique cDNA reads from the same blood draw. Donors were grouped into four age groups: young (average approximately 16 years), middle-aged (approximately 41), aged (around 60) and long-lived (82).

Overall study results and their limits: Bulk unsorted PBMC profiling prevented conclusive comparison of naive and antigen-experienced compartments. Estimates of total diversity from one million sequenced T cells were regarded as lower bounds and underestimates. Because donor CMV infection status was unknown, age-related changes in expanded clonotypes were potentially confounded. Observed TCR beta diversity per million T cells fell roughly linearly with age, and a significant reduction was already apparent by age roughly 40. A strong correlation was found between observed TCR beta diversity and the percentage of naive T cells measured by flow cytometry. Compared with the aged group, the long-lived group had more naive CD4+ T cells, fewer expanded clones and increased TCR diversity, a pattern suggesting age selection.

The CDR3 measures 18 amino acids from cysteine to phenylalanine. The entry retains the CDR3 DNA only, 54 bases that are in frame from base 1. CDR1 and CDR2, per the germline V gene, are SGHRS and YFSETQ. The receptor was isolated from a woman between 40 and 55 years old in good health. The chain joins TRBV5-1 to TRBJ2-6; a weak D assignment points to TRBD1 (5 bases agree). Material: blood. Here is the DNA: TGCGCCAGCAGCTTGGATGTGGGCGCTGGTTCTGGGGCCAACGCCCTGACTTTC. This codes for CASSLDVGAGSGANALTF.